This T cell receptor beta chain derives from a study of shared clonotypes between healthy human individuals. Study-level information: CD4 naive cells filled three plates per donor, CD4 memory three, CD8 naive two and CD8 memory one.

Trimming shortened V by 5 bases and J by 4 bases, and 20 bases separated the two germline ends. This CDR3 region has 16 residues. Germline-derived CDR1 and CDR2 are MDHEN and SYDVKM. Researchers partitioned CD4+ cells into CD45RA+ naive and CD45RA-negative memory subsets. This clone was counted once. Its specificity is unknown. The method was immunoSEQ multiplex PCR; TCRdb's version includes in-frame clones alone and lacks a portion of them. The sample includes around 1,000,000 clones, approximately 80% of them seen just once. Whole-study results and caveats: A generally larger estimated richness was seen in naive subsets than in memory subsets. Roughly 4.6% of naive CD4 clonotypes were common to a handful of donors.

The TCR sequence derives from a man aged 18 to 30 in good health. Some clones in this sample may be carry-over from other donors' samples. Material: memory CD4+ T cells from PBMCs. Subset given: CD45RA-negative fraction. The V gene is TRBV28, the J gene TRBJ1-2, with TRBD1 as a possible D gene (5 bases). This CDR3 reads CASSTLLPTGSYGYTF. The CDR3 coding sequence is TGTGCCAGCAGTACCCTACTTCCCACAGGATCCTATGGCTACACCTTC.